These T cell receptor beta chains were read from a single sample in a study of shared clonotypes between healthy human individuals. Profiling relied on immunoSEQ multiplex PCR, and the TCRdb table lists in-frame clones only, not all of them. The table has 2 million to 3 million clones, approximately 93% seen once; the top ten hold approximately 0.36%. Material: naive CD4+ T cells from PBMCs. These receptors were taken from a man aged 18 to 29 in good health. Some clones in this sample may be carry-over from other donors' samples. The CDR3 runs from the conserved cysteine through the conserved F or W. D genes are given only for firm matches. Expanded clones are given a class, and other clones once, few, many or no size at all.

len	v_gene	abundance	d_gene	j_gene	CDR3nt	CDR3aa
13	TRBV10-3	NA	NA	TRBJ1-2	TGTGCCATCAACTGGGGGCGCGGGACGGGCTACACCTTC	CAINWGRGTGYTF
14	TRBV9	few	NA	TRBJ1-1	TGTGCCAGCAGCGCCACTATCGCGAACACTGAAGCTTTCTTT	CASSATIANTEAFF
14	TRBV30	NA	NA	TRBJ1-5	TGTGCCTGGAGTCAGGTAAATAGCAATCAGCCCCAGCATTTT	CAWSQVNSNQPQHF
13	TRBV28	NA	NA	TRBJ2-1	TGTGCCAGCATGTTGTCAGCGGCCAATGAGCAGTTCTTC	CASMLSAANEQFF
12	TRBV29-1	NA	NA	TRBJ1-3	TGCAGCGTCTCCTCGGGGACAAACACCATATATTTT	CSVSSGTNTIYF
14	TRBV7-9	NA	NA	TRBJ1-4	TGTGCCAGCAACCTGGCAGCAACTAATGAAAAACTGTTTTTT	CASNLAATNEKLFF
13	TRBV9	once	TRBD2	TRBJ2-5	TGTGCCAGCAGCGTGAGACTAGCAGAGACCCAGTACTTC	CASSVRLAETQYF
15	TRBV7-3	NA	TRBD2	TRBJ2-3	TGTGCCAGCAGCTTGGCGGGAGGGCCGTCGGATACGCAGTATTTT	CASSLAGGPSDTQYF
14	TRBV7-2	few	NA	TRBJ1-5	TGTGCCAGCAGCTTGGTCGGTAGCAATCAGCCCCAGCATTTT	CASSLVGSNQPQHF
15	TRBV10-3	NA	NA	TRBJ2-2	TGTGCCATCAGTGCGGGACCAGCTGGGACCGGGGAGCTGTTTTTT	CAISAGPAGTGELFF